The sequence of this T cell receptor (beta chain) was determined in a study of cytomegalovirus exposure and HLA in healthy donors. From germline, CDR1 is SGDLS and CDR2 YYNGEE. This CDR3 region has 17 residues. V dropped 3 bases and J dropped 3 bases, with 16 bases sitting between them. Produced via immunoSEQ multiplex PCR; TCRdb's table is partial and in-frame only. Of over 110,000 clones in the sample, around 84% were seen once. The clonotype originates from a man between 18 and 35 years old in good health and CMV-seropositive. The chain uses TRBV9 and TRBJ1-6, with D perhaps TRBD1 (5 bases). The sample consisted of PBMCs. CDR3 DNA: TGTGCCAGCAGCGGGGGGGGTCCTAACCTCTATAATTCACCCCTCCACTTT. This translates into CASSGGGPNLYNSPLHF.